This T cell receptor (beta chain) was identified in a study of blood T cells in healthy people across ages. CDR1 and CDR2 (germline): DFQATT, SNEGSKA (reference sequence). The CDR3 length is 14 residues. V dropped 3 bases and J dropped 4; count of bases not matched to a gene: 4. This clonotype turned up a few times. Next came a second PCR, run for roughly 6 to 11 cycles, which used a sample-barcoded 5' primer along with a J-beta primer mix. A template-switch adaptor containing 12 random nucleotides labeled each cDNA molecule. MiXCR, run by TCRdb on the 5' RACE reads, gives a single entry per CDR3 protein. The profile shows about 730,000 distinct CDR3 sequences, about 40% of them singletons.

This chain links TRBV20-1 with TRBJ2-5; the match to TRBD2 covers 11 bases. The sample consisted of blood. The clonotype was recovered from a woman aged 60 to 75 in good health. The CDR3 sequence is CSASGLAGGETQYF. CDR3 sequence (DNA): TGCAGTGCTAGTGGGCTAGCGGGAGGAGAGACCCAGTACTTC.